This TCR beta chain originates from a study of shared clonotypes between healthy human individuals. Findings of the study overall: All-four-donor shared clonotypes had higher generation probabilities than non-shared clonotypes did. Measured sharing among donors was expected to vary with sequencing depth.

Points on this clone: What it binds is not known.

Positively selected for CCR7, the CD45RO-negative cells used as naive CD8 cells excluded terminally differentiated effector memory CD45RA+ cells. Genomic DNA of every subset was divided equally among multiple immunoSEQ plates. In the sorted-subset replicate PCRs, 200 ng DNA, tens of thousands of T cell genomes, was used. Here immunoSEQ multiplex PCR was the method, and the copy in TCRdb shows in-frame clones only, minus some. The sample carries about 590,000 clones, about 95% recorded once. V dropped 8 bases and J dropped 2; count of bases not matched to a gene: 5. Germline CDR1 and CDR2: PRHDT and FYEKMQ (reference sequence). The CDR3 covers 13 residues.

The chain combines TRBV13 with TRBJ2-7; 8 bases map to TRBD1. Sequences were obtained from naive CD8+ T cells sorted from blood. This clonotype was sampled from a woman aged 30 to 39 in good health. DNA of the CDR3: TGTGCCAGCTCTCTGGACAGGGCCTACGAGCAGTACTTC. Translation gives CASSLDRAYEQYF.